This T cell receptor beta chain appears in the sequencing data of a study of identical twins. This CDR3 contains 13 residues. Between the trimmed V and J ends, which lost 0 bases and 3 bases, there was a span of 1 base. CDR1 is KGHDR and CDR2 is SFDVKD in the germline V gene. This clonotype was seen ten or more times. MiXCR was run by TCRdb on the 5' RACE reads, yielding one entry per CDR3 protein. The table has roughly 710,000 distinct CDR3 sequences, 6% to 6.5% seen once. This chain links TRBV24-1 with TRBJ2-2, with D uncertain. The sample consisted of naive T cells sorted from blood. This TCR was sampled from a young man in good health. The CDR3 nucleotides read TGTGCCACCAGTGATTTGCACACCGGGGAGCTGTTTTTT. Protein product: CATSDLHTGELFF.